A selection of T cell receptor beta chains follows, all from one sample in a study of OX40 agonist ivuxolimab in advanced cancers. The method was immunoSEQ multiplex PCR; TCRdb's version includes in-frame clones alone and lacks a portion of them. The sample has about 28,000 clones, 65% to 90% seen once. This specimen consisted of CD4+ or CD8+ T cells sorted from blood, obtained in a trial of the OX40 agonist ivuxolimab. These receptors all come from an adult with an advanced solid tumor such as melanoma, head and neck, liver or kidney cancer. Each CDR3 is given with its conserved first and last residue. D genes are given only for firm matches. Size is omitted from some rows. Given values are once, few, many or a class for expanded clones.

j_call v_call clone_size d_call cdr3_aa cdr3_nt
TRBJ2-3 TRBV19 NA NA CASSLPTLADTQYF TGTGCCAGTAGTCTCCCAACTCTTGCAGATACGCAGTATTTT
TRBJ2-2 TRBV6-5 NA NA CASSFKAGELFF TGTGCCAGCAGTTTTAAGGCCGGGGAGCTGTTTTTT
TRBJ1-3 TRBV19 few NA CASTPRGSGNTIYF TGTGCCAGTACCCCCAGGGGCTCTGGAAACACCATATATTTT
TRBJ2-3 TRBV9 NA TRBD2 CASSVGTSGDTDTQYF TGTGCCAGCAGCGTAGGGACTAGCGGGGACACAGATACGCAGTATTTT
TRBJ1-2 TRBV11-2 NA TRBD1 CASSPHPEGGELNYGYTF TGTGCCAGCAGCCCACACCCGGAAGGGGGCGAATTGAACTATGGCTACACCTTC
TRBJ1-2 TRBV7-9 NA TRBD1 CASSAGTATNYGYTF TGTGCCAGCAGCGCCGGGACAGCAACTAACTATGGCTACACCTTC
TRBJ1-1 TRBV7-8 NA NA CASSLRLNTEAFF TGTGCCAGCAGCCTCCGGCTGAACACTGAAGCTTTCTTT
TRBJ2-1 TRBV10-3 NA NA CAIPEGPGRSYNEQFF TGTGCCATCCCCGAGGGTCCGGGCCGGTCCTACAATGAGCAGTTCTTC
TRBJ2-1 TRBV4-2 NA NA CASSRLLSSYNEQFF TGTGCCAGCAGCCGACTACTAAGCTCCTACAATGAGCAGTTCTTC
TRBJ2-3 TRBV27 NA NA CASSLSVLRVTDTQYF TGTGCCAGCAGTTTATCTGTTTTACGTGTCACAGATACGCAGTATTTT
TRBJ1-2 TRBV13 NA NA CASSLRGADGYTF TGTGCCAGCAGTTTACGCGGAGCTGATGGCTACACCTTC
TRBJ2-1 TRBV7-9 NA NA CASSEAWESYNEQFF TGTGCCAGCAGCGAAGCCTGGGAATCCTACAATGAGCAGTTCTTC
TRBJ1-3 TRBV7-2 NA TRBD1 CASSFKGGADQGNTIYF TGTGCCAGCAGCTTCAAAGGGGGCGCGGATCAGGGAAACACCATATATTTT
TRBJ1-5 TRBV6-5 NA NA CASNPAEGFNQPQHF TGTGCCAGCAACCCAGCGGAGGGGTTCAATCAGCCCCAGCATTTT
TRBJ1-6 TRBV27 NA NA CASSLGMGPASPLHF TGTGCCAGCAGTTTAGGCATGGGGCCTGCTTCACCCCTCCACTTT
TRBJ2-2 TRBV15 NA NA CATSRDNIGSTGELFF TGTGCCACCAGCAGAGATAATATAGGGAGTACCGGGGAGCTGTTTTTT
TRBJ2-7 TRBV4-1 NA NA CASSQKWGKSYEQYF TGCGCCAGCAGCCAAAAATGGGGGAAGTCCTACGAGCAGTACTTC
TRBJ2-7 TRBV5-6 NA TRBD1 CASSLRLQGAYEQYF TGTGCCAGCAGCTTGAGGCTACAGGGGGCTTACGAGCAGTACTTC
TRBJ1-4 TRBV2 NA NA CASSSNEKLFF TGTGCCAGCTCCTCTAATGAAAAACTGTTTTTT
TRBJ1-1 TRBV7-2 NA TRBD1 CASSARRYRGATTEAFF TGTGCCAGCAGCGCAAGGCGGTACAGGGGAGCGACCACTGAAGCTTTCTTT
TRBJ2-7 TRBV10-3 NA NA CAISESSGAPFEQYF TGTGCCATCAGTGAGTCGTCGGGAGCCCCTTTCGAGCAGTACTTC
TRBJ2-5 TRBV6-6 few TRBD2 CASRRLAGGETQYF TGTGCCAGCAGAAGACTAGCGGGGGGTGAGACCCAGTACTTC
TRBJ2-7 TRBV5-6 NA NA CASSETGSYEQYF TGTGCCAGCAGCGAGACAGGATCCTACGAGCAGTACTTC
TRBJ2-7 TRBV5-6 NA NA CASSLVGSYEQYF TGTGCCAGCAGCTTGGTAGGGAGCTACGAGCAGTACTTC
TRBJ2-3 TRBV9 NA NA CASSPEGGHMADTQYF TGTGCCAGCAGCCCAGAGGGGGGGCATATGGCAGATACGCAGTATTTT
TRBJ2-3 TRBV5-4 NA NA CATSEWGEPTDTQYF TGTGCCACCAGCGAGTGGGGGGAACCCACAGATACGCAGTATTTT
TRBJ2-7 TRBV6-1 NA TRBD1 CASSPRTGGYEQYF TGTGCCAGCAGTCCTCGGACAGGGGGATACGAGCAGTACTTC
TRBJ1-1 TRBV19 NA NA CASSRLKQAWAEAFF TGTGCCAGTAGCCGATTAAAACAGGCTTGGGCTGAAGCTTTCTTT
TRBJ2-2 TRBV7-9 NA NA CASSLTDQNTGELFF TGTGCCAGCAGCTTGACAGACCAGAACACCGGGGAGCTGTTTTTT
TRBJ1-2 TRBV5-5 NA NA CASSLSRGDIGYTF TGTGCCAGCAGCTTGTCCAGGGGTGATATTGGCTACACCTTC
TRBJ2-1 TRBV27 NA NA CASSSGTVGAAYNEQFF TGTGCCAGCAGTTCGGGCACCGTCGGGGCCGCCTACAATGAGCAGTTCTTC
TRBJ1-1 TRBV4-3 NA NA CASSQVGAGTEAFF TGCGCCAGCAGCCAGGTGGGGGCGGGCACTGAAGCTTTCTTT
TRBJ2-7 TRBV30 NA NA CAWSVLKGSSEQYF TGTGCCTGGAGTGTTTTGAAGGGTTCGTCCGAGCAGTACTTC
TRBJ2-1 TRBV19 NA TRBD2 CASSRLAGAYNEQFF TGTGCCAGTAGTAGACTAGCGGGGGCTTACAATGAGCAGTTCTTC
TRBJ2-3 TRBV5-6 NA NA CASSLNTAQRSTQYF TGTGCCAGCAGCTTGAACACAGCACAGCGTTCTACGCAGTATTTT
TRBJ1-1 TRBV28 NA NA CASSSLVGVNTEAFF TGTGCCAGCAGTTCCTTAGTGGGGGTGAACACTGAAGCTTTCTTT
TRBJ2-3 TRBV7-2 NA NA CASSLVPATDTQYF TGTGCCAGCAGCTTAGTCCCAGCAACAGATACGCAGTATTTT
TRBJ2-1 TRBV27 NA TRBD2 CASSWGGLGSDEQFF TGTGCCAGCAGTTGGGGGGGGTTGGGATCGGATGAGCAGTTCTTC
TRBJ2-5 TRBV28 NA NA CATRWAGTQYF TGTGCTACCCGTTGGGCGGGGACCCAGTACTTC
TRBJ2-5 TRBV7-2 NA TRBD2 CASSPRLAEVLGTQYF TGTGCCAGCAGCCCCCGACTAGCGGAGGTCCTAGGGACCCAGTACTTC
TRBJ1-2 TRBV9 NA NA CASSVGSAYYGYTF TGTGCCAGCAGCGTAGGGTCAGCTTACTATGGCTACACCTTC
TRBJ2-4 TRBV5-1 once TRBD2 CASSLEASGGLAKNIQYF TGCGCCAGCAGCTTGGAGGCTAGCGGGGGGTTAGCCAAAAACATTCAGTACTTC
TRBJ2-7 TRBV5-5 NA NA CASSLTREQYF TGTGCCAGCAGCTTAACACGCGAGCAGTACTTC
TRBJ2-3 TRBV6-5 NA NA CASSHSGPVRYF TGTGCCAGCAGTCACTCCGGGCCAGTCCGATATTTT
TRBJ1-5 TRBV27 NA TRBD1 CASSLYFLGTGTQPQHF TGTGCCAGCAGTTTATACTTTCTTGGGACAGGGACTCAGCCCCAGCATTTT
TRBJ1-1 TRBV6-5 NA TRBD1 CASSLDRGLNTEAFF TGTGCCAGCAGCCTAGACAGGGGGCTAAACACTGAAGCTTTCTTT
TRBJ1-1 TRBV13 few TRBD1 CASSWGQGEAEAFF TGTGCCAGCAGCTGGGGACAGGGGGAAGCTGAAGCTTTCTTT
TRBJ2-3 TRBV4-1 NA NA CASSQEVDGGTDTQYF TGCGCCAGCAGCCAAGAAGTGGACGGGGGCACAGATACGCAGTATTTT
TRBJ2-2 TRBV9 NA NA CASSVGRTGELFF TGTGCCAGCAGCGTAGGGCGTACCGGGGAGCTGTTTTTT
TRBJ2-7 TRBV4-3 NA NA CASSQEIGVFGTYEQYF TGCGCCAGCAGCCAAGAGATTGGGGTATTTGGAACCTACGAGCAGTACTTC
TRBJ2-2 TRBV2 NA NA CASSEVLRQTNTGELFF TGTGCCAGCAGTGAAGTCCTCCGACAGACGAACACCGGGGAGCTGTTTTTT
TRBJ1-2 TRBV6-1 NA NA CASSESAPYGYTF TGTGCCAGCAGTGAATCGGCCCCCTATGGCTACACCTTC
TRBJ2-7 TRBV6-1 NA NA CASSELRVGYEQYF TGTGCCAGCAGTGAATTGAGGGTTGGGTACGAGCAGTACTTC